The sequence of this T cell receptor beta chain was determined in a study of CD8 T cells in ankylosing spondylitis. Study outcomes and limitations: In ankylosing spondylitis blood, a motif of about 8 highly homologous TCR beta variants appeared characteristic. Clones linked to disease were reported to show significant enrichment in matched ankylosing spondylitis synovial fluid.

TCRdb re-analysed the 5' RACE reads in MiXCR, keeping a single row per CDR3 protein. The profile covers about 840,000 distinct CDR3 sequences, with roughly 10% appearing a single time and less than 0.65% taken by the ten largest. V was shortened by 1 base and J by 7 bases, with 12 bases between the two germline ends. Looked up from germline, CDR1 is SGHRS and CDR2 is YFSETQ. The CDR3 runs to 15 residues. In this sample, this clonotype turned up a few times. Its specificity is unknown. This rearrangement joins TRBV5-1 to TRBJ1-6; D gene unclear. This clonotype was obtained from a male donor with ankylosing spondylitis. Input material: blood, either unsorted or a sorted T cell fraction (not recorded which). The CDR3 nucleotides are TGCGCCAGCAGCTTGACAGTGGCGGTGAATTCACCCCTCCACTTT. This sequence encodes CASSLTVAVNSPLHF.